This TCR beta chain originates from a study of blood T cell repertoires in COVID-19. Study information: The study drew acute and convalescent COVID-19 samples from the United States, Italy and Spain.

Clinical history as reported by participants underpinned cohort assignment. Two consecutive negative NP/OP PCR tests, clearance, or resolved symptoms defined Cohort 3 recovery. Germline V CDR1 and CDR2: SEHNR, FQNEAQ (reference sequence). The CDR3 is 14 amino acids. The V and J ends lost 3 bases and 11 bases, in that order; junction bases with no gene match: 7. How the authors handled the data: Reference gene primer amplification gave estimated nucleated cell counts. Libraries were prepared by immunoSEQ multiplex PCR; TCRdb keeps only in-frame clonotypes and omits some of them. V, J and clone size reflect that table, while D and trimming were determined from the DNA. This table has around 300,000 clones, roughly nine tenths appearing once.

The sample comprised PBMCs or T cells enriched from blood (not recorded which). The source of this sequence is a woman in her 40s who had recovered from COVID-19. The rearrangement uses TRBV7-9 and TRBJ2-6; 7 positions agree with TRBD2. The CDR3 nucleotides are TGTGCCAGCAGCTTCCGGGAGGTCCCCGACGTCCTGACTTTC. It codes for CASSFREVPDVLTF.